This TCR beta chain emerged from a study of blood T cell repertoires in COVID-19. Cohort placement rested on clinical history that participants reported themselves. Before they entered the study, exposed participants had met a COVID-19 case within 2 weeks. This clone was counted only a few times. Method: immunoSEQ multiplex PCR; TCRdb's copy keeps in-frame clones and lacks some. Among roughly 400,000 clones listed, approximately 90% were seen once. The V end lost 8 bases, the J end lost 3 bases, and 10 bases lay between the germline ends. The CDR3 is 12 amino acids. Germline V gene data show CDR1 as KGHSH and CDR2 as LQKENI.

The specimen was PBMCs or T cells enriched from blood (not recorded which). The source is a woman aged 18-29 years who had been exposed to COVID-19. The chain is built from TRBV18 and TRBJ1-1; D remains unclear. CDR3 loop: CASQLLYTEAFF. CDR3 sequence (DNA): TGTGCCAGCCAGTTATTGTACACTGAAGCTTTCTTT.